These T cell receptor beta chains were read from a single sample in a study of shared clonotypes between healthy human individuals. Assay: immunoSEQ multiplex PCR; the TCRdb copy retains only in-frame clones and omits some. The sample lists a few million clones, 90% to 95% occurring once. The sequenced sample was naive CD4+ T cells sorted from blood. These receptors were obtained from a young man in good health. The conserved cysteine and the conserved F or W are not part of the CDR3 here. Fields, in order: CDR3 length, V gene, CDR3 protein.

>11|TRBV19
ASSINIQETQY
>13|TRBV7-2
ASRRTDATNEKLF
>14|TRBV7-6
ASSSYGTGVNEKLF
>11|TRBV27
ASSIGTPGEQY
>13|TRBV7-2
ASSLIPLAKNIQY
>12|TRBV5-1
ASSLARTAYEQY
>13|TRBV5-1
ASSLTGAAPYEQY
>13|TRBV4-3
ASSQEPGGISPLH
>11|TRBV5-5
ASSFWGDTEAF
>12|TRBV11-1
ASSLSVYGYEQY
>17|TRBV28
ASSLEGQGGFGHNSPLH
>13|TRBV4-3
ASSSHSGGAYEQY
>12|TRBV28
ASSLDSLSYGYT
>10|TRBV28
ASSLTPDTQY
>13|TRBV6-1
ASSEDPRAYGGYT
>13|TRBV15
ATSRAPGGGPEQY
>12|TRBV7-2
ASSWVPNPSEQY